These 5 T cell receptor beta chains came from one sample sequenced in a study of spatial heterogeneity in lung cancer. Time point denoted: sample taken at primary tumor resection. Unsorted whole RNA of tumor, nontumor lung or frozen PBMC was sequenced. TCRdb re-derived calls from the 5' RACE reads in MiXCR, one entry per CDR3 protein. Counted here are around 45,000 distinct CDR3 sequences, roughly an eighth occurring once; the ten biggest clones make up 55% to 60%. The specimen was PBMCs, collected at surgery. These receptors were taken from a male donor with early-stage non-small cell lung cancer.

The CDR3 nucleotides are TGTGCCAGCAGTTTCGGACAGGTCGGCCCCTACGAGCAGTACTTC. Amino acid sequence: CASSFGQVGPYEQYF. The V gene is TRBV27, the J gene TRBJ2-7; 7 nucleotides match TRBD1. CDR1 is MNHEY, CDR2 SMNVEV, per germline (reference sequence). After removal of 3 bases from V and 2 bases from J, the junction contained 7 bases not matched to a gene. This CDR3 region has 15 residues.

This clonotype was seen more than once but under ten times. The chain recombines TRBV7-9 with TRBJ1-4; no clear D. Germline V gene sequence: CDR1 SEHNR, CDR2 FQNEAQ (reference sequence). The V end lost 6 bases, the J end lost 2 bases, and 25 bases lay between the germline ends. The CDR3 loop spans 19 amino acids. The CDR3 nucleotides are TGTGCCAGCAGTTTTACCCTACAAAGGCATCTGTCGACTAATGAAAAACTGTTTTTT. As protein: CASSFTLQRHLSTNEKLFF.

This chain joins TRBV7-3 and TRBJ2-5; 10 bases are a match to TRBD2. The junction had 9 bases not matched to a gene; V was cut back by 6 bases and J by 5 bases. This CDR3 comprises 15 residues. Germline CDR1 is SGHTA and CDR2 is FQGTGA. The CDR3 reads CASSTSGGAAETQYF. The DNA for the CDR3 is TGTGCCAGCAGTACCAGCGGGGGGGCCGCGGAGACCCAGTACTTC.

This clonotype was recorded a few times. The chain links TRBV28 to TRBJ2-7, with D perhaps matching TRBD1 or TRBD2 (5 bases each). This CDR3 is 13 amino acids long. Germline loops: CDR1 MDHEN, CDR2 SYDVKM. Trimming shortened V by 10 bases and J by 1 base, and 14 bases separated the two germline ends. The CDR3 nucleotides are TGTGCCACCTCCCGGGACGGTTCCTACGAGCAGTACTTC. Encoded protein: CATSRDGSYEQYF. Full variable domain (remainder filled in from reference TRBV28 and TRBJ2-7): DVKVTQSSRYLVKRTGEKVFLECVQDMDHENMFWYRQDPGLGLRLIYFSYDVKMKEKGDIPEGYSVSREKKERFSLILESASTNQTSMYLCATSRDGSYEQYFGPGTRLTVT.

This clonotype has ten or more counts. J is TRBJ2-7 and V is TRBV19; D perhaps matches TRBD1 (5 bases). Between the trimmed V and J ends, which lost 7 bases and 4 bases, there was a span of 14 bases. This CDR3 has 13 residues. Germline lookup yields CDR1 LNHDA and CDR2 SQIVND (reference sequence). In nucleotides, the CDR3 is TGTGCCAGTACTCCTCTCCCAGGGTACGAGCAGTACTTC. This translates into CASTPLPGYEQYF.